This TCR beta chain was retrieved from a study of shared clonotypes between healthy human individuals. Terminally differentiated effector memory CD45RA+ cells were left out of the naive CD8 fraction, which was CD45RO-negative and positively selected for CCR7. For this clone: What it binds is not known.

The CDR3 is made up of 13 amino acids. Per the germline V gene, CDR1 is MDHEN and CDR2 is SYDVKM. Trimming stripped 5 bases from V and 5 bases from J, with 12 bases between. A deep-level run was used for the assay. It was 200 to 250 ng DNA, 33,000 or so T cell genomes, that sorted-subset replicate PCRs used. Profiling relied on immunoSEQ multiplex PCR, and the TCRdb table lists in-frame clones only, not all of them. The table includes about 2.1 million clones, about 94% detected once. Findings of the study overall: Sorted-subset samples were not fully sequenced, rarefaction indicated. Lower generation probabilities were found for non-shared clonotypes than for those shared by all four donors.

What was sequenced was naive CD8+ T cells from PBMCs. This receptor was obtained from a man in his late teens or twenties in good health. Some clones in this sample may be carry-over from other donors' samples. The chain is built from TRBV28 and TRBJ1-2; a weak D match, TRBD1 (6 bases). The CDR3 nucleotides read TGTGCCAGCAGTCCGGGGGCGCGGTATGGCTACACCTTC. As protein: CASSPGARYGYTF.